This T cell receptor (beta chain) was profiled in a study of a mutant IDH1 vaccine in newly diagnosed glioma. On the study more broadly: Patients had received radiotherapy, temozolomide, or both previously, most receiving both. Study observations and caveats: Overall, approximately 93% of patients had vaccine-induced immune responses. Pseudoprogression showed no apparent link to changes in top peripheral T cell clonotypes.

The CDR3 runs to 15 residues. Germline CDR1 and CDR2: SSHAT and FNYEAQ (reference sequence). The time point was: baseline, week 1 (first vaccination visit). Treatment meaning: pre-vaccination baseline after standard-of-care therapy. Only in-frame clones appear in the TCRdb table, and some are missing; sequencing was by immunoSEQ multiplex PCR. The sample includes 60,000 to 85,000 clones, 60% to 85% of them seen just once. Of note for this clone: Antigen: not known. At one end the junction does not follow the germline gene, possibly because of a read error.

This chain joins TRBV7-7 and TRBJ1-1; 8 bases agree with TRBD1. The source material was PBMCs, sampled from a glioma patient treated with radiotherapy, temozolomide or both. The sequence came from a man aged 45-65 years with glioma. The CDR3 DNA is TGTGCTAGCAGCTTAGGTGGGACAGGCCCCACTGAAGCTTTCTTT. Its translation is CASSLGGTGPTEAFF.